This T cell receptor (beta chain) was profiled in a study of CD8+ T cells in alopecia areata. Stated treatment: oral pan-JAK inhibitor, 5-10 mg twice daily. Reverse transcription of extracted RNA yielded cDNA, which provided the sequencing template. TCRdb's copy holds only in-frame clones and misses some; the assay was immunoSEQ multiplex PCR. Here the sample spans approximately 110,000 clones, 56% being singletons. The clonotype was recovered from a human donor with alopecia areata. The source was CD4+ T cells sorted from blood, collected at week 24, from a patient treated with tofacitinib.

CDR3 in amino acids: CASSPPTGPTSGANVLTF. In DNA, the CDR3 is TGTGCCAGCAGCCCACCGACAGGGCCTACCTCTGGGGCCAACGTCCTGACTTTC. The chain combines TRBV5-4 with TRBJ2-6, with TRBD1 matching over 7 bases. V gave up 4 bases and J gave up 0 bases; unmatched junction bases: 10. The CDR3 spans 18 residues. Germline CDR1 is SGHNT and CDR2 is YYREEE (reference sequence).